Listed here is a single TCR beta chain. Within its sample, this clonotype is medium-sized (0.01 to 0.1%). Its antigen is still unknown. No much larger clonotype is one base removed from it; base qualities were not supplied. Cut back by 4 bases and 1 base, the V and J ends lie 11 bases apart. CDR3 length: 14 amino acids, cysteine to phenylalanine. Solely the CDR3 DNA is kept, with 42 bases framed from the first base. The CDR1 and CDR2 encoded by the germline V gene are SQVTM and ANQGSEA. This entry belongs to a study of spatial heterogeneity in lung cancer (dated by TCRdb to between 2018 and 2021). For the study in its entirety: Beta-chain transcripts were consistently detected in greater numbers than alpha-chain transcripts, which likely reflects a higher abundance of beta-chain transcripts. In the raw uncorrected reads, each unique combination of TCR and UMI appeared more than ten times on average. The study quantitatively compared TCR alpha and beta repertoires across multiple tumor regions, matched nontumor lung and blood in non-small cell lung cancer. Nonsynonymous mutation counts, determined by whole-exome sequencing of tumor tissue, were related to TCR repertoire features. At surgery, both alpha and beta chains were TCR-sequenced in 200 to 250 tumor regions, about 64 matched nontumor lung samples and some 60 PBMC samples. Points the paper makes about the study in general: Confirming at a functional level the hypothesis that regional TCRs recognize regional mutations was considered to require additional single-cell paired TCR alpha and beta sequencing. Ubiquitous expanded tumor TCRs were detected in blood more often at tumor resection than at routine follow-up.

Library method: 5' RACE. Instrument on record: NextSeq 500. The TCR library protocol attached a unique molecular identifier to each TCR cDNA molecule to allow correction of PCR and sequencing errors. As for the authors' bioinformatics: Decombinator tools were used for TCR identification, UMI-based error correction and CDR3 extraction. Expanded TCRs were defined as those above a frequency of 2 per 1,000, corresponding to the top 1% of the tumor frequency distribution. Renyi diversity was computed with the R vegan package after each repertoire had been subsampled 100 times to 5,000 TCRs. CDR3 similarity networks were built from amino acid triplet string-kernel similarity, connecting CDR3s with pairwise similarity above 0.82. The raw public data were reprocessed by TCRdb itself: fastp quality trimming at Q25, MiXCR clonotype calling, in-frame beta chains only. Rows with one shared CDR3 protein collapse into an entry with the most common genes and DNA. These V and J calls originate from TCRdb's pipeline instead of the authors' own analysis. The sample table records approximately 24,000 distinct CDR3 sequences; about 4.7% of these occur just once. Of the sample, more than 4.5% is held by the ten largest clones.

Read against the paper, the sample's time point label means: sample taken at primary tumor resection. TCR sequencing used whole RNA extracted from tumor and nontumor lung tissue, or from cryopreserved PBMC samples, without cell sorting. Donors were approximately 72 patients with early-stage, untreated non-small cell lung cancer from the lung TRACERx cohort. Patients were selected for TCR sequencing only if sufficient RNA was available from at least two tumor regions. Specimen: PBMCs, collected at surgery. This receptor chain uses TRBV29-1 and TRBJ1-5, and possibly TRBD1, on 6 matching bases. The clonotype comes from a male donor with early-stage non-small cell lung cancer. The CDR3 protein sequence reads: CSVGGGGSNQPQHF. The DNA sequence follows: TGCAGCGTTGGAGGGGGAGGGAGCAATCAGCCCCAGCATTTT.